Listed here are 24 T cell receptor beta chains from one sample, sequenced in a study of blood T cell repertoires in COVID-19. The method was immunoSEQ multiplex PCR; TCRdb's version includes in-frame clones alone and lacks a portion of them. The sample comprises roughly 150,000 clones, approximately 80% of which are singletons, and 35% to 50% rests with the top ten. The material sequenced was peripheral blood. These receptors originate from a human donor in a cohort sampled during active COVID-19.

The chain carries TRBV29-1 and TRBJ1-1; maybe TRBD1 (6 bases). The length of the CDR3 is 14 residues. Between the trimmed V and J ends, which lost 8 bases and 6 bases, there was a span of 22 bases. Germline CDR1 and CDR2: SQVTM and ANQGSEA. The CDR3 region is CSTPGQGLGAEAFF. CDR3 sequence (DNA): TGCAGCACACCGGGACAAGGCCTAGGGGCTGAAGCTTTCTTT.

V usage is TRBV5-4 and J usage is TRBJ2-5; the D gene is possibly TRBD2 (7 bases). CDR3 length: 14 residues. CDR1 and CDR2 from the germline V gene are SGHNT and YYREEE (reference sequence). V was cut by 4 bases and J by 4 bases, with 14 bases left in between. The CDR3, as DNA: TGTGCCAGCAGCCCCTACGGGGGGCCAGAGACCCAGTACTTC. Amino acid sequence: CASSPYGGPETQYF.

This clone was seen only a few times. DNA of the CDR3: TGTGCCAGCAGCGTAGGAGGGACAGCGAACACCGGGGAGCTGTTTTTT. Protein: CASSVGGTANTGELFF. The J gene is TRBJ2-2, the V gene TRBV9; 7 bases fit TRBD1. V trimming: 0 bases; J trimming: 0 bases; junction bases outside the gene matches: 2. There are 16 residues in the CDR3. CDR1 and CDR2 (germline): SGDLS, YYNGEE.

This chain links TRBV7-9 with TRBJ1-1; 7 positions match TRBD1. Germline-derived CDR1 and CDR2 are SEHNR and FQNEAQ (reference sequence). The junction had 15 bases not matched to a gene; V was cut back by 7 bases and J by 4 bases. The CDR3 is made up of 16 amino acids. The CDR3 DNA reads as TGTGCCAGCATCCCTATTGGGGACAGCGCGACCACTGAAGCTTTCTTT. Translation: CASIPIGDSATTEAFF.

The CDR3 loop is CASSDSRAGRRVTGELFF. The CDR3, as DNA: TGTGCCAGCAGTGATTCTCGAGCGGGAAGGCGTGTCACCGGGGAGCTGTTTTTT. The V gene is TRBV2, the J gene TRBJ2-2; 7 nucleotides align to TRBD2. The V and J ends lost 3 bases and 4 bases, in that order; junction bases with no gene match: 14. The CDR3 length is 18 residues. Germline loops: CDR1 SNHLY, CDR2 FYNNEI.

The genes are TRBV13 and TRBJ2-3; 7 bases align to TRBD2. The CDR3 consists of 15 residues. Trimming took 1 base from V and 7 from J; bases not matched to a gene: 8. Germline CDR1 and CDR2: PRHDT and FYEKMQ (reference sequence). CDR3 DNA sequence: TGTGCCAGCAGCTTAGAGGCCGGCGGGGGATATACGCAGTATTTT. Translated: CASSLEAGGGYTQYF.

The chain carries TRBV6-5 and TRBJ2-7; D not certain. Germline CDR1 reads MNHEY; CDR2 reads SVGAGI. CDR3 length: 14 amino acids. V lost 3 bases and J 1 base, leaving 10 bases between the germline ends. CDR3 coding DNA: TGTGCCAGCAGTTATGGTGACATTTCCTACGAGCAGTACTTC. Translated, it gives CASSYGDISYEQYF.

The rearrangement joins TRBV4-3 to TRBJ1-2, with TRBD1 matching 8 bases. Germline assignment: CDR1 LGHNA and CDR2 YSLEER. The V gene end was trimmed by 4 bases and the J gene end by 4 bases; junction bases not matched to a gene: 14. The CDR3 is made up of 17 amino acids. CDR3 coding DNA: TGCGCCAGCAGCCCGGCCCCCCGCGACAGGGGAAGCTATGGCTACACCTTC. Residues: CASSPAPRDRGSYGYTF.

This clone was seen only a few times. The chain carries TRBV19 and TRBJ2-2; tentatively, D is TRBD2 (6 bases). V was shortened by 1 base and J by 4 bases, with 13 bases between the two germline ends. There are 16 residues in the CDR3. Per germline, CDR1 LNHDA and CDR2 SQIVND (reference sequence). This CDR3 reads CASSIVTGLATGELFF. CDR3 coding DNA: TGTGCCAGTAGTATAGTAACGGGACTGGCCACCGGGGAGCTGTTTTTT.

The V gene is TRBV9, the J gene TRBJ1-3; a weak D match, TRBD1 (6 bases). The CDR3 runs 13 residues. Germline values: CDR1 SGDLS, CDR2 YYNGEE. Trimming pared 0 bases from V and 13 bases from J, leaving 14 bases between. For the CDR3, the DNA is TGTGCCAGCAGCGTAGGAACAACTCAGGGGATATATTTT. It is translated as CASSVGTTQGIYF.

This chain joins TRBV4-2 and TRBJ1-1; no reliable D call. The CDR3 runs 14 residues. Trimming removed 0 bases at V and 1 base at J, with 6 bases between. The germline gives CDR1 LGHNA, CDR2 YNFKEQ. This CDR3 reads CASSQDRQNTEAFF. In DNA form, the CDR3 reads TGTGCCAGCAGCCAAGACAGACAGAACACTGAAGCTTTCTTT.

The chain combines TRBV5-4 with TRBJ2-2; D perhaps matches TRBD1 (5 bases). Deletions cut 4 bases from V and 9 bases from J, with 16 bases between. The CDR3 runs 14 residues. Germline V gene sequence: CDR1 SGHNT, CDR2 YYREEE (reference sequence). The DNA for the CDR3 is TGTGCCAGCAGCCCCCCTCGAAGGGGTTGGGAGCTGTTTTTT. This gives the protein CASSPPRRGWELFF. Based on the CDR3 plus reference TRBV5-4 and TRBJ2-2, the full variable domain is ETGVTQSPTHLIKTRGQQVTLRCSSQSGHNTVSWYQQALGQGPQFIFQYYREEENGRGNFPPRFSGLQFPNYSSELNVNALELDDSALYLCASSPPRRGWELFFGEGSRLTVL.

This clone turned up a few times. The CDR3 protein is CASSLAHRGGGELFF. The CDR3 DNA sequence: TGTGCCAGCAGCTTAGCCCACCGGGGTGGCGGGGAGCTGTTTTTT. This rearrangement joins TRBV7-2 to TRBJ2-2; possibly TRBD2 for D (5 bases). Germline CDR1 reads SGHTA; CDR2 reads FQGNSA. The CDR3 loop spans 15 amino acids. V was shortened by 0 bases and J by 7 bases, with 12 bases between the two germline ends.

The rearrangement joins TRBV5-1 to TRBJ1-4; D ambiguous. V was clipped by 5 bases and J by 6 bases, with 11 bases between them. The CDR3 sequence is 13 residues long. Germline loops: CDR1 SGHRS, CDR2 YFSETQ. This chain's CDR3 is CASRLGDDEKLFF. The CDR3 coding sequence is TGCGCCAGCAGACTCGGGGATGATGAAAAACTGTTTTTT.

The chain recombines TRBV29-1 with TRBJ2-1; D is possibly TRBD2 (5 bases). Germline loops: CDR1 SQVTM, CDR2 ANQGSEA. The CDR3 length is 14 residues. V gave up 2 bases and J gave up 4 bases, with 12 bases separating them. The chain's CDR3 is CSVESRLAYNEQFF. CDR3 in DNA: TGCAGCGTTGAATCTAGGCTAGCTTACAATGAGCAGTTCTTC.

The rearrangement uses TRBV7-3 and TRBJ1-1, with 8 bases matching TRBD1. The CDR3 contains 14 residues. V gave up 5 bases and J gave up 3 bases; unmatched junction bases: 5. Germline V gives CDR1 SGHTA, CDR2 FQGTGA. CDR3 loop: CASSLNRGDTEAFF. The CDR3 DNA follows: TGTGCCAGCAGCCTGAACAGGGGGGACACTGAAGCTTTCTTT. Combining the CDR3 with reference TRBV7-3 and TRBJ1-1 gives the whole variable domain GAGVSQTPSNKVTEKGKYVELRCDPISGHTALYWYRQSLGQGPEFLIYFQGTGAADDSGLPNDRFFAVRPEGSVSTLKIQRTERGDSAVYLCASSLNRGDTEAFFGQGTRLTVV.

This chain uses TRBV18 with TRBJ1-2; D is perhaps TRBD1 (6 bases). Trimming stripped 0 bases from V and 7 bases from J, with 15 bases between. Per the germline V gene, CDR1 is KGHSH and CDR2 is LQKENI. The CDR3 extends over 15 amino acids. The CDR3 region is CASSPPGRGGVGYTF. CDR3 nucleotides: TGTGCCAGCTCACCACCCGGCAGGGGCGGAGTTGGCTACACCTTC.

CDR3 in amino acids: CASSTDRRNTEAFF. In DNA form, the CDR3 reads TGCGCCAGCAGCACGGACAGGAGGAACACTGAAGCTTTCTTT. This chain links TRBV5-1 with TRBJ1-1; 7 nucleotides match TRBD1. V shed 4 bases and J 1 base; nucleotides not matched to a gene: 4. The CDR3 extends over 14 amino acids. Germline V CDR1 and CDR2: SGHRS, YFSETQ.

CDR3 sequence: CASSSGDSPLHF. The CDR3 DNA reads TGTGCCAGCAGCTCGGGAGACTCACCCCTCCACTTT. The chain has TRBV5-4 and TRBJ1-6, with D unresolved. There are 12 residues in the CDR3. Trimming took 3 bases from V and 10 from J, leaving 8 bases between them. Germline CDR1 reads SGHNT; CDR2 reads YYREEE (reference sequence).

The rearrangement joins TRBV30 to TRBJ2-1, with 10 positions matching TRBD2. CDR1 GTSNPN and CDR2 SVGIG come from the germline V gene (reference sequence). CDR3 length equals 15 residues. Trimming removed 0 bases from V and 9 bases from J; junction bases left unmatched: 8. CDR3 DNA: TGTGCCTGGAGTGTCTTAGCGGGAGGAGCCGGTGAGCAGTTCTTC. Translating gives CAWSVLAGGAGEQFF.

CDR3 nucleotide sequence: TGTGCCAGCAGCTTAGTGACATCCCGGGGGGAGCTGTTTTTT. Translating it yields CASSLVTSRGELFF. The chain joins TRBV11-2 to TRBJ2-2; D unresolved. V was cut by 1 base and J by 8 bases, with 11 bases left in between. CDR1 and CDR2 (germline): SGHAT, FQNNGV. The CDR3 is made up of 14 amino acids.

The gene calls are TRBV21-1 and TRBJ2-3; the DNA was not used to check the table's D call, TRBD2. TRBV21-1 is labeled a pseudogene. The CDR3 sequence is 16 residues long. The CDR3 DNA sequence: TGTGCCAGCAGCAAACCCGCGGGGGGCAGCACAGATACGCAGTATTTT. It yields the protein CASSKPAGGSTDTQYF.

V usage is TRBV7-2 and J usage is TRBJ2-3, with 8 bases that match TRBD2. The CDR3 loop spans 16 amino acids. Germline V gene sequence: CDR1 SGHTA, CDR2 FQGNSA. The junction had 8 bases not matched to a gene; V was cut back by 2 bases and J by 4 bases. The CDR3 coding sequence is TGTGCCAGCAGCTTACGGGGCGGGGGGCCTCCAGATACGCAGTATTTT. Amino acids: CASSLRGGGPPDTQYF.

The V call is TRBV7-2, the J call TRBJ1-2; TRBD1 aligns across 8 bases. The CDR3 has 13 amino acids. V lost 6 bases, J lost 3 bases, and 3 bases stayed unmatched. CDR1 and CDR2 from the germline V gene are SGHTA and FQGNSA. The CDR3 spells CASRSQGDYGYTF. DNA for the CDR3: TGTGCCAGCAGATCACAGGGGGACTATGGCTACACCTTC.